This T cell receptor (beta chain) was sequenced in a study of cytomegalovirus exposure and HLA in healthy donors. The PCR ran on 60 Vbeta and 13 Jbeta primers. Sequencing used immunoSEQ multiplex PCR; TCRdb keeps in-frame clones, though not all of them. This table has about 100,000 clones, around 74% appearing once. Study results and limitations: Later on, analysis showed that most CMV-associated TCR beta chains appeared to be HLA-restricted. Prior analysis indicated that the majority of TCR beta V segments exhibited productivity approximately 87% or approximately 30% of the time. An ancestry cluster, one associated with Asian ancestry, reportedly showed fewer N-insertions than the approximately 670-donor mean in a later analysis.

This clone was recorded only once. Its antigen remains unidentified. The source is a male donor in good health and CMV-seropositive. The sequenced sample consisted of PBMCs.

CDR3 protein: CASSLAAGAGNTIYF. The CDR3 DNA follows: TGTGCCAGCAGCTTAGCTGCGGGCGCGGGAAACACCATATATTTT. The rearrangement links TRBV7-2 to TRBJ1-3, with D uncertain. V lost 0 bases and J 4 bases, leaving 10 bases between the germline ends. This CDR3 is 15 amino acids long. Germline CDR1 and CDR2: SGHTA and FQGNSA.